The clone carrying this T cell receptor (beta chain) has only a few counts. Its antigen remains unknown. The record originates from a study of regulatory T cells in long-lasting Graves disease. Time point described: persistent/refractory GD, antithyroid drugs over 5 years with positive TRAb. Isolated PBMC RNA provided the starting material for the TCR library. Graves' disease diagnosis used American Thyroid Association guidelines. In germline, CDR1 is LGHNA, CDR2 YSLEER. The CDR3 loop spans 16 amino acids. Trimming stripped 1 base from V and 2 bases from J, with 12 bases between. Findings and limits, study-wide: Accuracy was possibly reduced by small sample size.

Arm-PCR with iRepertoire HTBI primers amplified the CDR3 regions for these TCR beta libraries. TCRdb passed the multiplex PCR reads through MiXCR, listing each CDR3 protein once. This table has 400,000 to 600,000 distinct CDR3 sequences, 20% to 25% appearing once. The chain uses TRBV4-3 and TRBJ1-5; D remains unclear. This clonotype was sampled from a female donor with Graves disease. The specimen comprised peripheral blood mononuclear cells (PBMCs), sampled when the disease was refractory, from a patient treated with antithyroid drugs. The CDR3 DNA sequence: TGCGCCAGCAGCCAAGTACTGGGTCGGGGCAATCAGCCCCAGCATTTT. This encodes CASSQVLGRGNQPQHF.